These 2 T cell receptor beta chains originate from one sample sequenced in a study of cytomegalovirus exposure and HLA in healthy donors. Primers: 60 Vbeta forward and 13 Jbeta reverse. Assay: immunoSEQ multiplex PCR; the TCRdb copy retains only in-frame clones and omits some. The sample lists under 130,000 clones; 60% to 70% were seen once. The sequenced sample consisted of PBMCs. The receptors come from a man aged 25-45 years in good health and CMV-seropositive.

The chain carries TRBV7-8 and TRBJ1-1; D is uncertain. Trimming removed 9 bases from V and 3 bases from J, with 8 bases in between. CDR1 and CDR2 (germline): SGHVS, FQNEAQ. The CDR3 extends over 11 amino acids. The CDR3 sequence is CASRTDTEAFF. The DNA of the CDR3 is TGTGCCAGTCGAACGGACACTGAAGCTTTCTTT.

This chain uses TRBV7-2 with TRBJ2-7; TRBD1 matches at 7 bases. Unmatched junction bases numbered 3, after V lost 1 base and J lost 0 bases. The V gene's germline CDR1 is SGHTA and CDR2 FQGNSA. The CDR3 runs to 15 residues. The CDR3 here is CASSLVGQSSYEQYF. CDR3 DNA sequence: TGTGCCAGCAGCTTAGTGGGACAGAGCTCCTACGAGCAGTACTTC.